This TCR beta chain came from a study of blood T cell repertoires in COVID-19 (TCRdb year 2020). Describing the broader study: Samples covering the acute and convalescent phases of COVID-19 were provided by collaborators in the United States, Italy and Spain. The material from the prospective study consisted of cDNA or gDNA derived from T cells, B-cell-depleted T cells, or PBMCs. Deeply sampled blood TCRbeta repertoires from subjects exposed to, actively infected with, or recovered from COVID-19 were included in the dataset. A freely available public database, intended as a resource for researchers studying the immune response to SARS-CoV-2, is where the repertoires were released. The samples were drawn from the first 160 participants of the ongoing ImmuneRACE study and from roughly 1,300 subjects provided by 6 global collaborators. Nearly every sample came with metadata listing a de-identified subject ID, COVID-19 status, age in years and sex. Where HLA class I and class II types were available, the types were taken from metadata supplied by the sample provider, not from assay-based typing.

In Seattle, one collaborating source enrolled patients while the infection was active and tracked those patients longitudinally over the course of disease. Whole blood was collected in K2EDTA tubes by collaborating institutions according to the institutions' own protocols. For TCRbeta analysis, collaborator samples were shipped as frozen whole blood, as isolated PBMCs, or as DNA extracted from either sample type. Concerning this clone: No antigen is known for it. The record has no base qualities; no much larger clone is one base away.

TCRbeta CDR3 regions were amplified from genomic DNA using the immunoSEQ Assay, a bias-controlled multiplex PCR. The original pipeline was this. Nucleated cell counts per sample were estimated from amplification of reference gene primers within the assay. To quantify the absolute abundance of each unique TCRbeta CDR3 rearrangement, sequence reads were collapsed and filtered. Productive Simpson clonality was computed per sample as the square root of Simpson's diversity index over productive rearrangements. TCRdb limited this immuneACCESS table to in-frame rearrangements with V and J called. A share of clones is missing; checked studies link under half to unresolved V genes, and the rest is unexplained. V, J and clone size derive from that table, while D and trimming were established from the DNA sequence. The sample table records about 210,000 clones; just under 85% of these occur just once. Of the sample, approximately 0.97% is held by the ten largest clones.

Overall study outcomes, separate from this receptor: Clinical and demographic metadata were provided uncurated, with the amount varying by source and participant.

The germline V gene specifies KGHSH as CDR1 and LQKENI as CDR2. From the cysteine through the phenylalanine, the CDR3 covers 15 amino acids. Only the CDR3 DNA stays, 45 bases, in frame from base 1. V loses 4 bases of germline sequence and J loses 1 base, and the interval between the two ends is 13 bases. The clonotype was recovered from a man aged 55 to 70 with COVID-19, enrolled during active disease. Sequencing used peripheral blood. This chain is built from TRBV18 and TRBJ1-1; the D gene remains uncertain. The encoded CDR3 is CASSHHGGKNTEAFF. DNA sequence: TGTGCCAGCTCACACCACGGCGGGAAGAACACTGAAGCTTTCTTT.